By share, the clone carrying this T cell receptor (beta chain) counts as medium-sized (0.01 to 0.1%). Clones were read by immunoSEQ multiplex PCR, and TCRdb kept only the in-frame ones, dropping some. Altogether tens of thousands of clones are present, approximately 86% being singletons, with the ten largest covering 4.5% to 5.5%. This sample stems from a study of technical replicates of blood from a handful of donors. V was trimmed by 4 bases and J by 5 bases, leaving 20 bases between them. The CDR3 length is 16 residues. In germline, CDR1 is MGHRA, CDR2 YSYEKL. The gene calls are TRBV4-1 and TRBJ2-5, with a tentative D call TRBD1 (5 bases). This receptor was identified in a human donor in good health. Some clones in this sample may be carry-over from other donors' samples. Input material: PBMCs. The CDR3 region is CASSRRLGASGETQYF. CDR3 nucleotide sequence: TGCGCCAGCAGCCGGCGTCTTGGTGCCTCAGGGGAGACCCAGTACTTC.